Sequencing of this T cell receptor beta chain was carried out in a study of cytomegalovirus exposure and HLA in healthy donors. Study outcomes and limitations: There were 160 or so TCR beta chains listed as cytomegalovirus-associated.

PCR employed 60 Vbeta and 13 Jbeta primers. Clones were sequenced by immunoSEQ multiplex PCR, and TCRdb holds only the in-frame ones, with some missing. The sample lists 170,000 or so clones, 60% to 85% occurring once. Losses at the gene ends were 8 bases for V and 6 bases for J; bases not matched to a gene: 6. CDR1 is MDHEN and CDR2 is SYDVKM in the germline V gene. The CDR3 spans 14 residues. Concerning this clone itself: Its specificity is not known.

The sequencing sample was made of PBMCs. This chain links TRBV28 with TRBJ1-5; the match to TRBD1 covers 11 bases. The TCR comes from a male donor in good health and CMV-seronegative. In nucleotides, the CDR3 is TGTGCCAGCGACGGGACAGGGGGTGGTCAGCCCCAGCATTTT. Translation: CASDGTGGGQPQHF.